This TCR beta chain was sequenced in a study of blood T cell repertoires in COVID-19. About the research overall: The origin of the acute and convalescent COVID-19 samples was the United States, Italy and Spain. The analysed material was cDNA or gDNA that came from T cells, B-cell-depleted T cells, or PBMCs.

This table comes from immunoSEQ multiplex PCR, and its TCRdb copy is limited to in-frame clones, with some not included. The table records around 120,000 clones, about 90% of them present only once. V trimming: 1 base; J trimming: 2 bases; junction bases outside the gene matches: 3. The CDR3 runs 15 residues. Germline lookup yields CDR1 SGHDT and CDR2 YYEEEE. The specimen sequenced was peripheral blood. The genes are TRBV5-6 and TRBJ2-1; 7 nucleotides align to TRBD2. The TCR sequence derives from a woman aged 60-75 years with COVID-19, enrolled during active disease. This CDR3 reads CASSLPSGAYNEQFF. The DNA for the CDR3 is TGTGCCAGCAGCTTGCCCAGCGGGGCCTACAATGAGCAGTTCTTC.